These 14 T cell receptor beta chains came from one sample sequenced in a study of monozygotic twins with inflammatory bowel disease. TCRdb re-called the 5' RACE reads and catalogs CDR3 proteins one per entry, DNA excluded. The data show around 230,000 distinct CDR3 sequences, and the top ten clones hold approximately 1.6%. Sequenced: blood. These receptor sequences come from a human donor with ulcerative colitis or Crohn's disease, or a healthy co-twin of an affected twin (not recorded which).

This sequence joins TRBV3-1 and TRBJ2-2; no DNA is available, so the TRBD2 call from TCRdb remains unchecked. Germline CDR1 and CDR2: LGHDT and YNNKEL (reference sequence). This CDR3 has 15 residues. CDR3: CASSHETSNTGELFF. The full variable domain, with the rest looked up from reference TRBV3-1 and TRBJ2-2, is DTAVSQTPKYLVTQMGNDKSIKCEQNLGHDTMYWYKQDSKKFLKIMFSYNNKELIINETVPNRFSPKSPDKAHLNLHINSLELGDSAVYFCASSHETSNTGELFFGEGSRLTVL.

J is TRBJ1-5 and V is TRBV7-9. There are 13 residues in the CDR3. The germline CDR1 and CDR2 sequences are SEHNR and FQNEAQ (reference sequence). CDR3 protein: CASSEGPRAPQHF.

The chain's CDR3 is CATSHTGELFF. This chain uses TRBV24-1 with TRBJ2-2. Germline V lookup: CDR1 KGHDR, CDR2 SFDVKD. The CDR3 sequence is 11 residues long.

The V gene is TRBV6-5, the J gene TRBJ2-3; the D call from TCRdb, TRBD2, cannot be confirmed without DNA. The CDR3 length is 15 residues. CDR1 and CDR2 from the germline V gene are MNHEY and SVGAGI. This chain's CDR3 is CASSSPSGGRDTQYF.

The chain couples TRBV20-1 to TRBJ2-2; TCRdb returns TRBD2, unconfirmable since there is no DNA. The germline gives CDR1 DFQATT, CDR2 SNEGSKA (reference sequence). The CDR3 runs to 18 residues. This CDR3 reads CSASSAGGLFANTGELFF.

The chain recombines TRBV20-1 with TRBJ2-1; TCRdb names TRBD2, which stays unverified in the absence of DNA. The length of the CDR3 is 18 residues. Germline CDR1 DFQATT, CDR2 SNEGSKA (reference sequence). CDR3 region: CSPGLTSGGLSSYNEQFF.

This chain links TRBV6-4 with TRBJ2-3; TCRdb lists TRBD1, though no DNA is available to test this call. This CDR3 contains 15 residues. Germline V lookup: CDR1 MRHNA, CDR2 SNTAGT. CDR3 region: CASSDVLTGMNTQYF.

V is TRBV7-6 and J is TRBJ2-7; TCRdb lists TRBD2, though no DNA is available to test this call. The CDR3 loop spans 13 amino acids. CDR1 SGHVS and CDR2 FNYEAQ come from the germline V gene. The CDR3 sequence is CASSTGLTYEQYF.

The rearrangement uses TRBV18 and TRBJ2-1. This CDR3 is built from 14 residues. CDR1 and CDR2 (germline): KGHSH, LQKENI. CDR3 protein: CASSPREGYNEQFF. The whole variable domain, filled in from reference TRBV18 and TRBJ2-1, reads NAGVMQNPRHLVRRRGQEARLRCSPMKGHSHVYWYRQLPEEGLKFMVYLQKENIIDESGMPKERFSAEFPKEGPSILRIQQVVRGDSAAYFCASSPREGYNEQFFGPGTRLTVL.

The V and J genes are TRBV13 and TRBJ2-5; TCRdb returns TRBD1, unconfirmable since there is no DNA. In germline, CDR1 is PRHDT, CDR2 FYEKMQ (reference sequence). This CDR3 has 15 amino acids. The CDR3 reads CASSSWTGNQETQYF. The full variable domain, its missing parts supplied by reference TRBV13 and TRBJ2-5, is AAGVIQSPRHLIKEKRETATLKCYPIPRHDTVYWYQQGPGQDPQFLISFYEKMQSDKGSIPDRFSAQQFSDYHSELNMSSLELGDSALYFCASSSWTGNQETQYFGPGTRLLVL.

The CDR3 sequence is CASSFAGGAYNEQFF. The rearrangement links TRBV7-9 to TRBJ2-1; the TCRdb D gene call, TRBD1, has no DNA to confirm it. The CDR3 covers 15 residues. Germline lookup yields CDR1 SEHNR and CDR2 FQNEAQ (reference sequence).

V usage is TRBV11-2 and J usage is TRBJ2-1; checking the TCRdb D call of TRBD1 is not possible without DNA. The CDR3 sequence is 15 residues long. Germline V gene sequence: CDR1 SGHAT, CDR2 FQNNGV. CDR3 loop: CASFRGLGSYNEQFF.

The gene calls are TRBV11-2 and TRBJ2-2; the TCRdb call, TRBD2, lacks DNA for checking. The CDR3 extends over 16 amino acids. Germline assignment: CDR1 SGHAT and CDR2 FQNNGV. CDR3 amino acids: CASSLRLLVNAGELFF.

This chain connects TRBV4-1 to TRBJ1-3; TCRdb indicates TRBD1, and absent DNA this call remains unverified. This CDR3 is built from 15 residues. Germline V gene lookup returns CDR1 MGHRA and CDR2 YSYEKL. This CDR3 reads CASSPGQGAGNTIYF.